The 9 T cell receptor beta chains given below trace back to one sample, sequenced in a study of Graves' ophthalmopathy and Graves' hyperthyroidism. Investigators amplified TCR beta CDR3 regions from RNA transcripts. First-round RT-PCR employed HTBI primers, with a second-round multiplex PCR after it. MiXCR was run by TCRdb on the multiplex PCR reads, yielding one entry per CDR3 protein. The sample lists 150,000 or so distinct CDR3 sequences, approximately 40% seen once, with approximately 8.9% in the top ten. Sequenced input: peripheral blood. The receptor source for this set is a young man with Graves' ophthalmopathy.

In its sample, this clonotype was seen many times. J is TRBJ1-5 and V is TRBV24-1; 7 nucleotides align to TRBD1. CDR3 length equals 13 residues. CDR1 and CDR2 from the germline V gene are KGHDR and SFDVKD. V gave up 6 bases and J gave up 6 bases; unmatched junction bases: 4. CDR3 loop: CATSQGGAQPQHF. The CDR3, as DNA: TGTGCCACCAGTCAGGGGGGTGCTCAGCCCCAGCATTTT.

In its sample, this clonotype ranks as medium-sized. V is TRBV6-6 and J is TRBJ1-5; possibly TRBD1 for D (5 bases). The CDR3 length is 17 residues. Trimming pared 0 bases from V and 1 base from J, leaving 13 bases between. The germline V gene encodes CDR1 MNHNY and CDR2 SVGAGI (reference sequence). The CDR3 loop is CASSYSIGGSSNQPQHF. CDR3 bases: TGTGCCAGCAGTTACTCGATTGGGGGGTCGAGCAATCAGCCCCAGCATTTT.

The V gene is TRBV24-1, the J gene TRBJ2-2; no reliable D call. Germline lookup yields CDR1 KGHDR and CDR2 SFDVKD. CDR3 length equals 12 residues. V was clipped by 3 bases and J by 2 bases, with 0 bases between them. The CDR3 sequence is CATSDNTGELFF. The CDR3 DNA reads as TGTGCCACCAGTGATAACACCGGGGAGCTGTTTTTT.

Many counts were recorded for this clonotype. The chain joins TRBV12-3 or TRBV12-4 to TRBJ2-6; D unresolved. This CDR3 contains 15 residues. Trimming removed 6 bases at V and 0 bases at J, with 9 bases between. In nucleotides, the CDR3 is TGTGCCAGCAGCCGTCGAAGCTCTGGGGCCAACGTCCTGACTTTC. Translating it yields CASSRRSSGANVLTF.

This clonotype has only a few counts. The V call is TRBV28, the J call TRBJ2-7; TRBD2 matches 8 bases. The CDR3 extends over 15 amino acids. V lost 5 bases to trimming and J lost 5 bases; unmatched junction nucleotides: 11. CDR1 is MDHEN, CDR2 SYDVKM, per germline. The CDR3 DNA follows: TGTGCCAGCAGTCGACCCCAAGCGGGAGTAGACGAGCAGTACTTC. This sequence encodes CASSRPQAGVDEQYF.

This clonotype was seen repeatedly, ten times or more. This chain connects TRBV11-2 to TRBJ2-7; TRBD2 agrees at 10 bases. V lost 1 base, J lost 4 bases, and 1 base stayed unmatched. This CDR3 has 14 residues. Germline lookup yields CDR1 SGHAT and CDR2 FQNNGV. The CDR3 nucleotides read TGTGCCAGCAGCTTAGGGGGACTAGCGTACGAGCAGTACTTC. Its protein is CASSLGGLAYEQYF.

CDR3 in DNA: TGTGCCAGCAGCCCCACGGGACAGTCTTTCGGGGAGCTGTTTTTT. Its translation is CASSPTGQSFGELFF. The rearrangement joins TRBV7-2 to TRBJ2-2, with 7 bases identical to TRBD1. Germline CDR1 and CDR2: SGHTA and FQGNSA. The V gene end was trimmed by 5 bases and the J gene end by 7 bases; junction bases not matched to a gene: 10. The CDR3 contains 15 residues.

In its sample, this clonotype was seen a few times. The chain employs TRBV6-1 and TRBJ2-5; D ambiguous. Trimming took 5 bases from V and 1 from J, leaving 5 bases between them. This CDR3 comprises 12 residues. Looked up from germline, CDR1 is MNHNS and CDR2 is SASEGT. CDR3 coding DNA: TGTGCCAGCAGTCGCCTCCAAGAGACCCAGTACTTC. Its protein product is CASSRLQETQYF.

The J gene is TRBJ1-2, the V gene TRBV2; D is undetermined. Trimming cost V 6 bases and J 0 bases, with 11 bases left between them. Germline V lookup: CDR1 SNHLY, CDR2 FYNNEI. This CDR3 contains 14 residues. The CDR3 reads CASRPDQTNYGYTF. The CDR3 nucleotides are TGTGCCAGCAGGCCGGATCAAACTAACTATGGCTACACCTTC.